This T cell receptor beta chain originates from a study of blood T cell repertoires in COVID-19. Study context: COVID-19 samples from acute and convalescent phases originated in the United States, Italy and Spain. PBMCs, B-cell-depleted T cells, or T cells provided the cDNA or gDNA that made up the material.

As processed by the authors: Quantification of nucleated cells was approximated via reference gene primer amplification. TCRdb's copy holds only in-frame clones and misses some; the assay was immunoSEQ multiplex PCR. That table supplies the V and J calls and clone size; D and trimming were determined from the DNA. Altogether about 330,000 clones are present, approximately 85% being singletons, with the ten largest covering 7.2%. Trimming pared 3 bases from V and 0 bases from J, leaving 26 bases between. This CDR3 has 20 residues. Per the germline V gene, CDR1 is ENHRY and CDR2 is SYGVKD. This clonotype was sampled from a human donor in a cohort sampled during active COVID-19. The rearrangement joins TRBV10-3 to TRBJ1-2, with D possibly TRBD1 on 6 matching bases. Material for sequencing was peripheral blood. Here the CDR3 DNA reads TGTGCCATCAGTGATTCGCGAACAGGGAGCGGCGACAGAACTAACTATGGCTACACCTTC. This gives the protein CAISDSRTGSGDRTNYGYTF.